Following are 31 T cell receptor beta chains from one sample sequenced in a study of PD-1 blockade in classical Hodgkin lymphoma. Assay used: immunoSEQ multiplex PCR; TCRdb lists only in-frame clones, some missing. In the table there are around 90,000 clones, about three quarters of which are singletons. Sample time point: cycle 4 day 1 (C4D1), after more than five weeks of nivolumab. Each patient experienced a relapse that followed autologous stem cell transplantation, and brentuximab vedotin exposure varied. The sequencing here drew on peripheral blood mononuclear cells (PBMCs), taken before the fourth cycle of nivolumab. Receptor source: a human donor with classical Hodgkin lymphoma.

The chain combines TRBV5-1 with TRBJ1-4, with 9 positions matching TRBD1. There are 16 residues in the CDR3. V was pared by 0 bases and J by 8 bases, with 8 bases of the junction left unmatched. The germline CDR1 and CDR2 sequences are SGHRS and YFSETQ. CDR3 protein: CASSLAFDRGKEKLFF. CDR3 coding DNA: TGCGCCAGCAGCTTGGCCTTTGACAGGGGGAAGGAAAAACTGTTTTTT.

The chain carries TRBV7-3 and TRBJ2-3, with D possibly TRBD2 on 5 matching bases. Germline lookup yields CDR1 SGHTA and CDR2 FQGTGA. Between the trimmed V and J ends, which lost 5 bases and 2 bases, there was a span of 8 bases. The CDR3 contains 13 residues. The CDR3 sequence is CASSRDYTDTQYF. CDR3 in DNA: TGTGCCAGCAGCCGTGACTACACAGATACGCAGTATTTT.

The genes are TRBV21-1 and TRBJ2-7; the listed D gene, TRBD1, was not tested against the DNA. TRBV21-1 is recorded as a pseudogene. CDR3 size: 19 residues. The CDR3 reads CASSKGWGQGYRSSYEQYF. The CDR3 bases are TGTGCCAGCAGCAAAGGGTGGGGACAGGGGTACCGGAGCTCCTACGAGCAGTACTTC.

The chain couples TRBV6-5 to TRBJ1-4, with D maybe TRBD1 (6 bases). The V and J ends lost 2 bases and 5 bases respectively, with 15 bases between them. The CDR3 sequence is 16 residues long. Per the germline V gene, CDR1 is MNHEY and CDR2 is SVGAGI. CDR3 nucleotide sequence: TGTGCCAGCAGTTACAGACCGAGGGGGTGGAATGAAAAACTGTTTTTT. Protein: CASSYRPRGWNEKLFF.

The sample holds one count of this clone. This chain joins TRBV9 and TRBJ2-1; D tentatively fits TRBD1 or TRBD2 (5 bases each). The CDR3 has 13 residues. The V and J ends lost 7 bases and 12 bases respectively, with 20 bases between them. In germline, CDR1 is SGDLS, CDR2 YYNGEE. CDR3 sequence: CASCRGRESPQFF. The CDR3 DNA follows: TGTGCCAGCTGCCGGGGCAGGGAATCCCCGCAGTTCTTC. The complete variable domain, with remaining parts taken from reference TRBV9 and TRBJ2-1, reads DSGVTQTPKHLITATGQRVTLRCSPRSGDLSVYWYQQSLDQGLQFLIQYYNGEERAKGNILERFSAQQFPDLHSELNLSSLELGDSALYFCASCRGRESPQFFGPGTRLTVL.

This clone was recorded a few times. The chain couples TRBV28 to TRBJ2-2; D is unclear. The V end was cut by 6 bases, the J end by 2 bases, with 10 bases between. Germline V gene lookup returns CDR1 MDHEN and CDR2 SYDVKM. The CDR3 contains 14 residues. CDR3 nucleotide sequence: TGTGCCAGCAGGACCCCCTCTAACACCGGGGAGCTGTTTTTT. It translates to CASRTPSNTGELFF.

The V call is TRBV7-9, the J call TRBJ2-5; no definite D call. The V gene's germline CDR1 is SEHNR and CDR2 FQNEAQ (reference sequence). V lost 5 bases, J lost 0 bases, and 7 bases lay in between. The CDR3 is made up of 13 amino acids. The CDR3 spells CASSRSNQETQYF. The CDR3 DNA sequence: TGTGCCAGCAGCCGATCTAACCAAGAGACCCAGTACTTC.

The chain employs TRBV7-9 and TRBJ2-3, with a tentative D call TRBD1 (6 bases). V lost 5 bases, J lost 2 bases, and 14 bases lay in between. Germline lookup yields CDR1 SEHNR and CDR2 FQNEAQ (reference sequence). The CDR3 is 15 amino acids. The CDR3 region has the DNA TGTGCCAGCAGCCCCCAGGGGCTCAACACAGATACGCAGTATTTT. Protein: CASSPQGLNTDTQYF.

The chain joins TRBV6-5 to TRBJ2-5; D is perhaps TRBD1 or TRBD2 (7 bases each). Germline-derived CDR1 and CDR2 are MNHEY and SVGAGI. V lost 6 bases, J lost 7 bases, and 15 bases lay in between. This CDR3 has 13 amino acids. CDR3 sequence: CASSRGGVGTQYF. CDR3 sequence (DNA): TGTGCCAGCAGCAGGGGGGGGGTTGGGACCCAGTACTTC.

The V gene is TRBV7-6, the J gene TRBJ2-5; tentatively, D is TRBD1 or TRBD2 (5 bases each). Judging by the DNA end, TRBJ2-7 fits better; the J call may be wrong. CDR3 length: 16 amino acids. Germline V gene sequence: CDR1 SGHVS, CDR2 FNYEAQ. The CDR3, as DNA: TGTGCCAGCAGCTTATACGAAGGGGAGAGCTCCTACGAGCAGTACTTC. Protein product: CASSLYEGESSYEQYF.

This clone was seen only a few times. The chain couples TRBV29-1 to TRBJ2-1; D uncertain. Trimming removed 4 bases at V and 2 bases at J, with 12 bases between. From germline, CDR1 is SQVTM and CDR2 ANQGSEA. The length of the CDR3 is 14 residues. For the CDR3, the DNA is TGCAGCGTTGGAGTGTTGATTGCCTACAATGAGCAGTTCTTC. As protein: CSVGVLIAYNEQFF.

This sequence joins TRBV2 and TRBJ2-6; TRBD1 is a possible D gene (6 bases). Germline CDR1 reads SNHLY; CDR2 reads FYNNEI. The CDR3 is made up of 16 amino acids. V was pared by 8 bases and J by 0 bases, with 14 bases between. This CDR3 is CASARQAFSGANVLTF. In nucleotides, the CDR3 is TGTGCCAGCGCCAGACAGGCCTTCTCTGGGGCCAACGTCCTGACTTTC.

The chain has TRBV7-2 and TRBJ2-6; no clear D. Germline V gene data show CDR1 as SGHTA and CDR2 as FQGNSA. V was pared by 5 bases and J by 1 base, with 9 bases between. The CDR3 runs to 15 residues. The CDR3 spells CASSGRLSGANVLTF. In DNA form, the CDR3 reads TGTGCCAGCAGCGGAAGACTGTCTGGGGCCAACGTCCTGACTTTC. The full variable domain, in which reference TRBV7-2 and TRBJ2-6 provide the parts outside the CDR3, is GAGVSQSPSNKVTEKGKDVELRCDPISGHTALYWYRQSLGQGLEFLIYFQGNSAPDKSGLPSDRFSAERTGGSVSTLTIQRTQQEDSAVYLCASSGRLSGANVLTFGAGSRLTVL.

This sequence joins TRBV7-2 and TRBJ2-3, with a possible D match to TRBD2 (5 bases). The CDR3 has 16 residues. Germline lookup yields CDR1 SGHTA and CDR2 FQGNSA. The V and J ends lost 4 bases and 1 base respectively, with 15 bases between them. For the CDR3, the DNA is TGTGCCAGCAGCTCCCCCCTAGGAGGAGGCACAGATACGCAGTATTTT. This encodes CASSSPLGGGTDTQYF.

J is TRBJ2-3 and V is TRBV7-8; D gene unclear. V dropped 3 bases and J dropped 9 bases, with 13 bases sitting between them. The CDR3 is made up of 13 amino acids. Germline CDR1 is SGHVS and CDR2 is FQNEAQ. CDR3 loop: CASSLSREGTQYF. Here the CDR3 DNA reads TGTGCCAGCAGCTTGTCGCGAGAAGGGACGCAGTATTTT.

This clone is medium-sized by share. J is TRBJ1-5 and V is TRBV19, with D perhaps TRBD1 (6 bases). CDR1 is LNHDA, CDR2 SQIVND, per germline (reference sequence). Trimming took off 3 bases at V and 9 bases at J, with 18 bases between the two ends. The CDR3 is 15 amino acids. In DNA, the CDR3 is TGTGCCAGTAGTATGTCAGGCAGGGGTGAAAGGCCCCAGCATTTT. Translating gives CASSMSGRGERPQHF.

This clone was detected once. The chain combines TRBV10-3 with TRBJ2-3, with D tentatively TRBD1 (6 bases). Germline CDR1 is ENHRY and CDR2 is SYGVKD. V was clipped by 6 bases and J by 1 base, with 17 bases between them. The CDR3 loop spans 16 amino acids. The CDR3 region is CAIRGGTQRGTDTQYF. The CDR3 nucleotides are TGTGCCATCAGGGGTGGGACACAGAGAGGCACAGATACGCAGTATTTT.

This clone appeared a few times. J is TRBJ2-1 and V is TRBV19, with 11 bases identical to TRBD2. This CDR3 has 17 residues. The J segment lost 7 bases and the V segment lost 1 base, leaving 9 bases of the junction unmatched. Germline-derived CDR1 and CDR2 are LNHDA and SQIVND (reference sequence). The CDR3 DNA sequence: TGTGCCAGTAGTATAGCCCTAGCGGGAGGTTTTGGGAATGAGCAGTTCTTC. Translating gives CASSIALAGGFGNEQFF.

J is TRBJ2-1 and V is TRBV14; D call uncertain. Trimming pared 5 bases from V and 4 bases from J, leaving 15 bases between. The CDR3 length is 15 residues. From germline, CDR1 is SGHDN and CDR2 FVKESK. The CDR3: CASSTRPLGYNEQFF. Written as DNA, the CDR3 is TGTGCCAGCAGCACCAGACCCCTGGGGTACAATGAGCAGTTCTTC.

The J gene is TRBJ2-1, the V gene TRBV19; the D gene is possibly TRBD2 (6 bases). The CDR3 extends over 13 amino acids. Germline CDR1 LNHDA, CDR2 SQIVND (reference sequence). The V and J ends lost 3 bases and 13 bases respectively, with 16 bases between them. In DNA, the CDR3 is TGTGCCAGTAGTATCGGCGGGGATCTGCTTCAGTTCTTC. The encoded protein is CASSIGGDLLQFF.

This chain connects TRBV2 to TRBJ2-1, with 10 positions matching TRBD1. V shed 6 bases and J 6 bases; nucleotides not matched to a gene: 8. This CDR3 has 15 amino acids. CDR1 and CDR2 (germline): SNHLY, FYNNEI. For the CDR3, the DNA is TGTGCCAGCAGCCCGGGACAGGGGTCTCTCAATGAGCAGTTCTTC. Translating it yields CASSPGQGSLNEQFF. The whole variable domain, filled in from reference TRBV2 and TRBJ2-1, reads EPEVTQTPSHQVTQMGQEVILRCVPISNHLYFYWYRQILGQKVEFLVSFYNNEISEKSEIFDDQFSVERPDGSNFTLKIRSTKLEDSAMYFCASSPGQGSLNEQFFGPGTRLTVL.

This clone was found a few times. V usage is TRBV10-3 and J usage is TRBJ1-1; D is unclear. Germline V gene lookup returns CDR1 ENHRY and CDR2 SYGVKD. The ends were cut back, 0 bases at V and 4 bases at J, with 9 bases in the middle. The CDR3 sequence is 14 residues long. CDR3 nucleotide sequence: TGTGCCATCAGTGAGTCGATCGATTCCACTGAAGCTTTCTTT. Encoded protein: CAISESIDSTEAFF.

The V gene is TRBV2, the J gene TRBJ2-2; 7 bases fit TRBD2. Germline lookup yields CDR1 SNHLY and CDR2 FYNNEI. J was trimmed by 1 base and V by 6 bases; bases with no gene match: 8. The CDR3 is 16 amino acids. This CDR3 reads CASSQRLAVNTGELFF. The DNA of the CDR3 is TGTGCCAGCAGCCAAAGACTAGCAGTGAACACCGGGGAGCTGTTTTTT.

V and J are TRBV6-5 and TRBJ2-1; D unclear. Germline V CDR1 and CDR2: MNHEY, SVGAGI. V lost 2 bases and J 5 bases, leaving 10 bases between the germline ends. This CDR3 contains 14 residues. CDR3 in amino acids: CASSYRTEHNEQFF. CDR3 coding DNA: TGTGCCAGCAGTTACAGAACCGAACACAATGAGCAGTTCTTC.

The chain uses TRBV28 and TRBJ2-1; perhaps TRBD1 as D (5 bases). The V end lost 1 base, the J end lost 8 bases, and 18 bases lay between the germline ends. Looked up from germline, CDR1 is MDHEN and CDR2 is SYDVKM. This CDR3 has 16 residues. CDR3 loop: CASSLFLGRSRYEQFF. CDR3 DNA sequence: TGTGCCAGCAGTTTATTCTTGGGGCGTAGTAGATATGAGCAGTTCTTC.

The V and J genes are TRBV5-4 and TRBJ2-5, with TRBD1 matching 9 bases. This CDR3 region has 20 residues. Germline-derived CDR1 and CDR2 are SGHNT and YYREEE (reference sequence). V lost 4 bases and J lost 2; bases outside the gene matches: 21. The CDR3 DNA reads TGTGCCAGCAGCCCCGGGACAGGGTTCTCCTCCACGGTCCTACAAGAGACCCAGTACTTC. Protein product: CASSPGTGFSSTVLQETQYF.

CDR3 sequence reads: CASSYGQAPYEQYF. The CDR3 nucleotides read TGTGCCAGCAGCTACGGACAGGCCCCCTACGAGCAGTACTTC. V is TRBV5-4 and J is TRBJ2-7; 7 bases line up with TRBD1. This CDR3 contains 14 residues. The trim removed 3 bases at V and 2 bases at J, leaving 5 bases unmatched. CDR1 is SGHNT and CDR2 is YYREEE in the germline V gene (reference sequence).

The chain has TRBV10-3 and TRBJ2-5; 10 positions agree with TRBD1. CDR1 and CDR2 from the germline V gene are ENHRY and SYGVKD. With V trimmed by 2 bases and J by 3 bases, 3 bases remained unmatched. The CDR3 runs 15 residues. The CDR3 spells CAISEPGQGKETQYF. The CDR3 DNA follows: TGTGCCATCAGTGAGCCGGGACAGGGGAAAGAGACCCAGTACTTC.

The chain couples TRBV7-2 to TRBJ2-6; the D is unclear. The ends were cut back, 6 bases at V and 2 bases at J, with 11 bases in the middle. CDR3 length: 15 amino acids. The germline V gene encodes CDR1 SGHTA and CDR2 FQGNSA. The CDR3 nucleotides read TGTGCCAGCAGTTTTTCTACCCCTGGGGCCAACGTCCTGACTTTC. It encodes CASSFSTPGANVLTF. The full variable domain, in which reference TRBV7-2 and TRBJ2-6 provide the parts outside the CDR3, is GAGVSQSPSNKVTEKGKDVELRCDPISGHTALYWYRQSLGQGLEFLIYFQGNSAPDKSGLPSDRFSAERTGGSVSTLTIQRTQQEDSAVYLCASSFSTPGANVLTFGAGSRLTVL.

The genes are TRBV7-8 and TRBJ2-1, with a possible D match to TRBD2 (6 bases). V was shortened by 1 base and J by 8 bases, with 15 bases between the two germline ends. The CDR3 consists of 15 residues. Germline V CDR1 and CDR2: SGHVS, FQNEAQ. The CDR3 DNA is TGTGCCAGCAGCTTAGGAGGGACTCCAGGCGATGAGCAGTTCTTC. Translation gives CASSLGGTPGDEQFF. Complete variable domain (other parts from reference TRBV7-8 and TRBJ2-1): GAGVSQSPRYKVAKRGQDVALRCDPISGHVSLFWYQQALGQGPEFLTYFQNEAQLDKSGLPSDRFFAERPEGSVSTLKIQRTQQEDSAVYLCASSLGGTPGDEQFFGPGTRLTVL.

This clone was seen a few times. The chain has TRBV7-2 and TRBJ2-7; 9 nucleotides align to TRBD2. V lost 3 bases to trimming and J lost 3 bases; unmatched junction nucleotides: 3. CDR3 length: 14 residues. From germline, CDR1 is SGHTA and CDR2 FQGNSA. CDR3 DNA: TGTGCCAGCAGCTTTAGCGGGAGCCTCTACGAGCAGTACTTC. Its protein is CASSFSGSLYEQYF.